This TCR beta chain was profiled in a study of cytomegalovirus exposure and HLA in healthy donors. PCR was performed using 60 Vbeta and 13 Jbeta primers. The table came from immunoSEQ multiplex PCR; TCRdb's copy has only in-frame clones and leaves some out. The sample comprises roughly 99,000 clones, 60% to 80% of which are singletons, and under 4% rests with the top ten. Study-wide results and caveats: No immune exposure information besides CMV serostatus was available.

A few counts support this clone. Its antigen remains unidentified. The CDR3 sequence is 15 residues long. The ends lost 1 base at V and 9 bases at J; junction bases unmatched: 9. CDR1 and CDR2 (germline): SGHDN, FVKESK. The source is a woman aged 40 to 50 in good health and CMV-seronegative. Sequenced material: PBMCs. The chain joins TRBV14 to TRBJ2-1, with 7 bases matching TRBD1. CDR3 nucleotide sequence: TGTGCCAGCAGCCAAGTAATAGGGGGCTACGCTGAGCAGTTCTTC. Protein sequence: CASSQVIGGYAEQFF.